This passage covers 25 T cell receptor beta chains from one sample sequenced in a study of cytomegalovirus exposure and HLA in healthy donors (dated by TCRdb to about 2017). The method behind the library was the immunoSEQ multiplex PCR assay. For the multiplex PCR, a mixture combining 60 forward primers for TCR Vbeta segments and 13 reverse primers for TCR Jbeta segments was used. TCRdb carries this immuneACCESS record with in-frame sequences only. Its versions omit some clonotypes, under half of them owing to an unresolved V gene in the studies checked, with the rest unexplained. Recorded for this sample are a few hundred thousand clones; about four fifths of them occurred a single time. The biggest ten clones account for 2.9% of the sample. The sample comprised PBMCs. Every receptor here comes from a man aged 25-45 years in good health and CMV-seronegative.

The chain carries TRBV21-1 and TRBJ2-7; the table names TRBD1, a call not compared with the DNA. TRBV21-1 is given as a pseudogene. This CDR3 is built from 17 residues. The CDR3: CASSKGARDRGECEQYF. The DNA for the CDR3 is TGTGCCAGCAGCAAAGGGGCCCGGGACAGGGGCGAGTGCGAGCAGTACTTC.

V gene TRBV28 combines with J gene TRBJ1-1, with D maybe TRBD1 (5 bases). V was cut by 7 bases and J by 2 bases, with 14 bases left in between. Germline CDR1 and CDR2: MDHEN and SYDVKM. This CDR3 has 14 residues. In nucleotides, the CDR3 is TGTGCCAGCATACACCGCGGGGGTAACACTGAAGCTTTCTTT. Translated, it gives CASIHRGGNTEAFF.

CDR3 residues: CASSESGWGNQPQHF. The CDR3 coding sequence is TGTGCCAGCAGTGAGTCCGGGTGGGGCAATCAGCCCCAGCATTTT. This chain uses TRBV25-1 with TRBJ1-5; D gene uncertain. Germline V gives CDR1 MGHDK, CDR2 SYGVNS. CDR3 length: 15 residues. V gave up 3 bases and J gave up 2 bases, with 11 bases separating them.

This chain joins TRBV18 and TRBJ2-3, with 7 bases aligning to TRBD2. Germline V gene sequence: CDR1 KGHSH, CDR2 LQKENI. The V gene end was trimmed by 6 bases and the J gene end by 7 bases; junction bases not matched to a gene: 4. This CDR3 is built from 12 residues. CDR3 nucleotides: TGTGCCAGCTCGAGGGAGGGTCATACGCAGTATTTT. It specifies CASSREGHTQYF.

The chain links TRBV7-9 to TRBJ1-2; 8 nucleotides match TRBD1. Germline lookup yields CDR1 SEHNR and CDR2 FQNEAQ (reference sequence). There are 17 residues in the CDR3. Losses at the gene ends were 4 bases for V and 7 bases for J; bases not matched to a gene: 17. CDR3 DNA: TGTGCCAGCAGCTCTCCGCCCCCGACAGGGGCCGGGGGTGGCTACACCTTC. Its translation is CASSSPPPTGAGGGYTF.

This clone was found once. The V gene is TRBV18, the J gene TRBJ2-5, with D unresolved. The V gene lost 2 bases and the J gene lost 2 bases, with 6 bases spanning the gap. This CDR3 region has 13 residues. CDR1 is KGHSH and CDR2 is LQKENI in the germline V gene. The CDR3 DNA is TGTGCCAGCTCACCATTGGAGCAAGAGACCCAGTACTTC. Amino acids: CASSPLEQETQYF. The whole variable domain, filled in from reference TRBV18 and TRBJ2-5, reads NAGVMQNPRHLVRRRGQEARLRCSPMKGHSHVYWYRQLPEEGLKFMVYLQKENIIDESGMPKERFSAEFPKEGPSILRIQQVVRGDSAAYFCASSPLEQETQYFGPGTRLLVL.

As to this clone: This same CDR3 is encoded by further DNA sequences in the sample. The chain employs TRBV28 and TRBJ2-7; 7 nucleotides align to TRBD1. Trimming cost V 6 bases and J 4 bases; bases outside gene matches: 12. The germline CDR1 and CDR2 sequences are MDHEN and SYDVKM. The CDR3 runs to 15 residues. In DNA form, the CDR3 reads TGTGCCAGCAGCACGGTTCGACAGGGTGGGTACGAGCAGTACTTC. Its protein is CASSTVRQGGYEQYF.

The chain joins TRBV2 to TRBJ1-1; 10 nucleotides match TRBD1. V trimming: 6 bases; J trimming: 4 bases; junction bases outside the gene matches: 14. The V gene's germline CDR1 is SNHLY and CDR2 FYNNEI. The CDR3 loop spans 17 amino acids. This chain's CDR3 is CASSHRGQGLMGTEAFF. DNA of the CDR3: TGTGCCAGCAGCCATAGGGGACAGGGGTTGATGGGCACTGAAGCTTTCTTT.

This sequence joins TRBV18 and TRBJ1-2; 7 nucleotides match TRBD1. The J segment lost 8 bases and the V segment lost 4 bases, leaving 7 bases of the junction unmatched. Per germline, CDR1 KGHSH and CDR2 LQKENI. The CDR3 loop spans 13 amino acids. The CDR3 spells CASSRQGGEGYTF. The DNA of the CDR3 is TGTGCCAGCTCACGACAGGGTGGAGAGGGCTACACCTTC.

The chain has TRBV9 and TRBJ1-5; 7 bases are shared with TRBD1. This CDR3 has 14 amino acids. The ends lost 4 bases at V and 4 bases at J; junction bases unmatched: 5. CDR1 is SGDLS, CDR2 YYNGEE, per germline. The CDR3 loop reads CASSRQGGNQPQHF. CDR3 DNA sequence: TGTGCCAGCAGCCGTCAGGGGGGAAATCAGCCCCAGCATTTT.

The chain carries TRBV10-2 and TRBJ1-2; maybe TRBD1 (5 bases). Germline loops: CDR1 WSHSY, CDR2 SAAADI. The CDR3 has 12 residues. V dropped 4 bases and J dropped 4 bases, with 7 bases sitting between them. The chain's CDR3 is CASSGGLYGYTF. The DNA of the CDR3 is TGCGCCAGCAGTGGGGGCCTCTATGGCTACACCTTC.

V gene TRBV4-2 combines with J gene TRBJ2-1, with 9 bases aligning to TRBD2. With 3 bases clipped from V and 8 bases from J, the junction kept 8 bases outside the gene matches. Germline V gene data show CDR1 as LGHNA and CDR2 as YNFKEQ. The CDR3 sequence is 15 residues long. DNA for the CDR3: TGTGCCAGCAGCCACGGCGGGGGGGCCTCGGATGAGCAGTTCTTC. Protein product: CASSHGGGASDEQFF.

Here the CDR3 DNA reads TGTGCCAGCAGTGCCTGGACAGGGGGCCTTAACACTGAAGCTTTCTTT. Translation: CASSAWTGGLNTEAFF. The chain recombines TRBV6-1 with TRBJ1-1; 11 bases agree with TRBD1. The CDR3 has 16 amino acids. Germline V gene lookup returns CDR1 MNHNS and CDR2 SASEGT. Trimming removed 4 bases from V and 2 bases from J; junction bases left unmatched: 6.

The chain combines TRBV7-2 with TRBJ2-3, with 10 bases fitting TRBD1. The germline CDR1 and CDR2 sequences are SGHTA and FQGNSA. V was clipped by 3 bases and J by 4 bases; unmatched bases: 1. The CDR3 runs 14 residues. Here the CDR3 DNA reads TGTGCCAGCAGCTTCGGACAGGGGGCAGATACGCAGTATTTT. Translating it yields CASSFGQGADTQYF.

This sequence joins TRBV5-3 and TRBJ2-7; the match to TRBD1 covers 8 bases. TRBV5-3 is designated an ORF whose function remains uncertain. CDR3 length equals 14 residues. V lost 3 bases, J lost 5 bases, and 7 bases stayed unmatched. The CDR3 nucleotides are TGTGCCAGAAGCTCCGACAGGGGTGGTAACGAGCAGTACTTC. It yields the protein CARSSDRGGNEQYF.

In this sample, this clone turned up a few times. This chain connects TRBV2 to TRBJ1-4, with D possibly matching TRBD1 (6 bases). Trimming left V 5 bases short and J 8 bases short, with 21 bases between. In germline, CDR1 is SNHLY, CDR2 FYNNEI. The CDR3 length is 16 residues. The CDR3 nucleotides are TGTGCCAGCAGTTCAAAACAGGGTCTCGACGGGGAAAAACTGTTTTTT. Translating it yields CASSSKQGLDGEKLFF.

This clone was detected a few times. The chain is built from TRBV18 and TRBJ2-7; no clear D gene. Deletions cut 4 bases from V and 1 base from J, with 11 bases between. The CDR3 extends over 14 amino acids. The germline V gene has CDR1 KGHSH and CDR2 LQKENI. The CDR3 DNA is TGTGCCAGCTCACTAGCTGGGTATTCCTACGAGCAGTACTTC. This codes for CASSLAGYSYEQYF. Variable domain in full (rest from reference TRBV18 and TRBJ2-7): NAGVMQNPRHLVRRRGQEARLRCSPMKGHSHVYWYRQLPEEGLKFMVYLQKENIIDESGMPKERFSAEFPKEGPSILRIQQVVRGDSAAYFCASSLAGYSYEQYFGPGTRLTVT.

This clone has just a few counts. This chain connects TRBV2 to TRBJ2-3; TRBD1 matches 10 bases. The trim removed 10 bases at V and 5 bases at J, leaving 12 bases unmatched. The CDR3 has 15 amino acids. Germline V gene data show CDR1 as SNHLY and CDR2 as FYNNEI. The CDR3 reads CATARGTGDVDTQYF. The CDR3 nucleotides are TGTGCCACTGCTCGGGGGACAGGGGACGTAGATACGCAGTATTTT.

This clone was counted a few times. The chain recombines TRBV18 with TRBJ1-2, with 7 bases fitting TRBD1. The CDR3 consists of 15 residues. CDR1 and CDR2 (germline): KGHSH, LQKENI. After removal of 2 bases from V and 5 bases from J, the junction contained 8 bases not matched to a gene. The CDR3 spells CASSPSGTVIYGYTF. The CDR3 DNA follows: TGTGCCAGCTCACCATCCGGGACAGTTATTTATGGCTACACCTTC. Using reference TRBV18 and TRBJ1-2 for the parts outside the CDR3, the full variable domain is NAGVMQNPRHLVRRRGQEARLRCSPMKGHSHVYWYRQLPEEGLKFMVYLQKENIIDESGMPKERFSAEFPKEGPSILRIQQVVRGDSAAYFCASSPSGTVIYGYTFGSGTRLTVV.

The V and J genes are TRBV6-5 and TRBJ2-7, with 7 bases fitting TRBD2. From germline, CDR1 is MNHEY and CDR2 SVGAGI. Trimming at V came to 4 bases and at J to 6 bases, leaving 0 bases not matched to a gene. The CDR3 is made up of 11 amino acids. The CDR3 is CASSWGGEQYF. The CDR3 region has the DNA TGTGCCAGCAGTTGGGGGGGCGAGCAGTACTTC.

In nucleotides, the CDR3 is TGTGCCAGCAGCTTGGAGGGTAGGGGTGCGTACGAGCAGTACTTC. This sequence encodes CASSLEGRGAYEQYF. J is TRBJ2-7 and V is TRBV5-6, with a possible D match to TRBD1 (5 bases). In germline, CDR1 is SGHDT, CDR2 YYEEEE. The CDR3 contains 15 residues. Trimming left V 0 bases short and J 4 bases short, with 14 bases between.

V and J are TRBV25-1 and TRBJ1-6; 8 bases line up with TRBD1. V shed 4 bases and J 10 bases; nucleotides not matched to a gene: 9. Germline-derived CDR1 and CDR2 are MGHDK and SYGVNS. The CDR3 is made up of 15 amino acids. The CDR3 DNA is TGTGCCAGCAGTGCATCGGACAGGGCGGTCTCACCCCTCCACTTT. Its protein is CASSASDRAVSPLHF.

The chain joins TRBV7-6 to TRBJ2-1; D possibly corresponds to TRBD2 (6 bases). The germline gives CDR1 SGHVS, CDR2 FNYEAQ. V lost 10 bases to trimming and J lost 0 bases, with 19 bases between them. The CDR3 is 16 residues long. CDR3 DNA: TGTGCCACCTCCAGAGGGGACTTCAGCTCCTACAATGAGCAGTTCTTC. Protein: CATSRGDFSSYNEQFF.

The chain recombines TRBV19 with TRBJ1-2; a possible D gene is TRBD1 (5 bases). The CDR3 totals 15 residues. Trimming took off 3 bases at V and 2 bases at J, with 13 bases between the two ends. Germline CDR1 reads LNHDA; CDR2 reads SQIVND (reference sequence). DNA of the CDR3: TGTGCCAGTAGTATTTCAGGGTCGGTCAACTATGGCTACACCTTC. Amino acids: CASSISGSVNYGYTF.

This sequence joins TRBV19 and TRBJ1-4; 8 nucleotides align to TRBD1. With 9 bases clipped from V and 6 bases from J, the junction kept 9 bases outside the gene matches. The CDR3 extends over 14 amino acids. The germline V gene encodes CDR1 LNHDA and CDR2 SQIVND (reference sequence). The CDR3 region is CASAVGTGYEKLFF. Here the CDR3 DNA reads TGTGCCAGCGCGGTGGGGACAGGCTATGAAAAACTGTTTTTT.